Described below is a single T cell receptor (beta chain) sequence and its context. This clone's antigen is unknown. No base-level quality is on record; no much larger clone is a single base apart. The cohort consisted of 600 to 700 healthy bone marrow donors. Cohort members were all nominally healthy when sampled, although unrecorded immune exposures were likely present. The donor was CMV seropositive and was included in the group of 250 to 350 seropositive cohort members. Each donor provided a peripheral blood sample, and peripheral blood mononuclear cells were used for TCR beta sequencing. The Qiagen DNeasy Blood Extraction Kit was used to extract genomic DNA from the blood cell samples. This specimen belongs to a study of cytomegalovirus exposure and HLA in healthy donors (dated by TCRdb to the late 2010s). With regard to the full study: An earlier analysis of 550 to 700 of the donors reported approximately 270 Gb of sequence data and more than 90 million unique TCR beta sequences from 150 million to 200 million T cells. Approximately 310 gigabases of sequencing data and roughly 80 million unique TCR sequences made up an early release that covered approximately 700 HLA-typed donors. Among the roughly 410 genotyped donors, approximately 76% belonged to the genetic ancestry cluster associated with self-reported Caucasian donors. The aim of the study was to test whether cataloging public T cell receptors could identify signatures of past pathogen exposure. Using immunosequencing, the study profiled T cell repertoires from roughly 650 subjects and related those repertoires to cytomegalovirus serostatus. In addition to the first cohort of 650 to 800 subjects, a separate validation cohort of 130 or so different subjects was used. The study combined high-throughput TCR immunosequencing, statistical association of individual TCRs with disease status, and machine learning to predict cytomegalovirus infection status. In a later analysis, previously published TCR beta repertoires from several hundred donors were re-analyzed and high-resolution HLA genotyping was added so that TCR occurrence patterns could be studied. In the later analysis, no new phenotypic data were used to find candidate immune exposures; instead, reliance was placed on TCR beta sequences and their occurrence across donors. To decide whether each TCR beta V gene segment behaved as functional or pseudogenic, an earlier analysis of approximately 600 of the donors relied on high-throughput TCR beta sequencing. Donor age, sex, ethnicity and CMV serostatus were compiled together with the repertoire data. In a later genetic analysis, genome-wide SNP genotypes for about three fifths of the roughly 670 donors were used, and that subset was treated as a discovery cohort. All discovery cohort repertoires had been generated using a single sequencing platform. Both class I and class II loci were covered by HLA typing, at four-digit resolution. Typing coverage differed by locus: A, B, C, DRB1 and DQB1 were typed in about 629-640 donors, DQA1 in 500 to 550, DPA1 in some 600, and DPB1 in just under 480. About five DR-DQ haplotypes were treated as single units for association and clustering because of strong linkage in the cohort. On average, roughly 200,000 unique TCR beta nucleotide sequences were sequenced per donor among about 400 genotyped donors of the cohort, with roughly 19% of those sequences being non-productive. The paper's findings and limits, for the study overall: Broadly in line with IMGT annotations, most TCR beta V segments showed up in productive rearrangements about 87% or about 30% of the time in an earlier analysis of 450 to 600 of the donors. Strong co-occurrence of HLA alleles, especially DR and DQ, made assigning TCR associations to individual alleles difficult. CMV serostatus was the only immune exposure information available for the cohort. In vitro tests confirmed that a few of the cytomegalovirus-associated TCR beta chains recognize cytomegalovirus antigens. The study gave a list of 150 to 200 TCR beta chains associated with cytomegalovirus. The cohort was sequenced for TCR beta chains only, and without alpha or paired-chain data the features that could be detected were limited. Because counts were too low, seventeen rarely observed V segments, including chromosome 9 orphons, were left out of the earlier analysis of 587 of the donors. The classifier was reported to diagnose cytomegalovirus status with high specificity and sensitivity in both the original cohort and the validation cohort. The 87-base-pair reads could not distinguish some IMGT-functional V segments, including TRBV6-2 and TRBV6-3, so those segments were excluded. A later analysis found that TCR association rates varied across HLA loci, with DRB1 alleles showing the most associated TCRs and HLA-C alleles the fewest. Roughly uniform sequencing depth across donors was assumed in presence/absence analyses, although this assumption may not hold. In a later analysis, several top co-occurrence clusters were reported to appear linked to parvovirus B19, influenza, CMV and Epstein-Barr virus. While some public TCRs were present in many individuals, most TCR sequences turned up only very rarely across donors. In a later analysis, HLA-associated TCR beta chains showed more clonal expansion and lower generation probabilities than non-associated chains that were equally common. The authors suggested that the approach could potentially be extended to other disease states and immunological phenotypes. In a later genetic analysis, fewer N-insertions in productive TCRs were reported among donors in an Asian-associated ancestry cluster than the approximately 670-donor mean. A later analysis associated 16,951 TCR beta sequences with specific HLA alleles at a false discovery rate of 0.05. Because HLA typing was missing for some donors at each locus, association tests included only the typed subset. In a later genetic analysis, a missense DCLRE1C variant was associated with V-gene and J-gene trimming of TCR beta chains, and the association was replicated in an independent cohort. A cluster of highly shared sequence variants was judged likely to be a technical artifact of the sequencing pipeline. A later analysis found that most CMV-associated TCR beta chains appeared HLA-restricted, with HLA associations seemingly driven largely by CMV exposure. Linkage disequilibrium might explain the correlated functional status among segregating V segments, but an unknown experimental factor could not be excluded. A further reported finding was that TCR beta sequences accurately predicted the HLA-A and HLA-B alleles for most subjects in the first cohort.

The germline V end is reduced by 3 bases and the J end by 0 bases; junction bases left unmatched: 3. The cysteine opens and the phenylalanine closes a CDR3 of 16 amino acids. The entry retains the CDR3 DNA only, 48 bases that are in frame from base 1. The CDR1 and CDR2 encoded by the germline V gene are SGHRS and YFSETQ. The method was the immunoSEQ multiplex PCR assay. A mixture of 60 forward primers for TCR Vbeta segments and 13 reverse primers for TCR Jbeta segments was used in the multiplex PCR. The CDR3 region of rearranged TCR beta genes was amplified from genomic DNA by a multiplex PCR assay. Amplified TCR beta libraries were sequenced as 87-base-pair reads on the Illumina HiSeq System. On the study's bioinformatics: In a later analysis, about 80 million unique TCR beta chains were counted across the roughly 610 repertoires, and roughly 11 million of these chains were shared by at least two donors. A nearest-neighbor algorithm error-corrected the raw reads and collapsed the reads into unique sequences, merging closely related sequences to remove PCR and sequencing errors. To assign V, D and J gene segments, CDR3 sequences were aligned to IMGT reference sequences. For a sequence to be retained, a match of at least six nucleotides was required to both a V gene segment and a J gene segment. A rearrangement was called productive if the CDR3 had no stop codons and remained in frame with V and J, and every other rearrangement was called non-productive. CDR3 was defined according to IMGT convention as the region running from the second conserved V-encoded cysteine to the conserved J-encoded phenylalanine. The earlier analysis of about 500 of the donors excluded sequences that lacked an unambiguous match to a single V gene segment. In an earlier analysis of around 590 of the donors, a V segment was called functional when productive rearrangements were above 56.7%, and segregating when the standard deviation between donors exceeded 5%. A statistical classification framework was built to diagnose cytomegalovirus status from the catalog of TCR beta chain sequences. A later analysis assigned V and J genes by comparing TCR nucleotide sequences with IMGT/GENE-DB human TR gene sequences. A later analysis assigned CDR3 sequences and most-parsimonious VDJ recombination scenarios with the TCRdist pipeline. A later analysis defined each TCR beta chain by its CDR3 amino acid sequence plus V-gene family, and excluded reads lacking a unique V-gene family. To address suspected cross-contamination and a sequencing artifact, a later analysis removed 450 to 700 highly shared, low-generation-probability nucleotide sequences. In a later analysis, a clonal expansion index for each public chain was calculated from normalized within-repertoire ranks of inferred template counts. In a later analysis, generation probabilities were computed with a VDJ recombination model fitted to out-of-frame rearrangements, and the resulting probabilities were checked against IGoR. A later analysis scored TCR-TCR, TCR-HLA and TCR-CMV co-occurrence with hypergeometric tests, applying a repertoire-size bias correction to TCR pairs. To estimate false discovery rates, a later analysis permuted the HLA or CMV assignments 20 times. In a later analysis, co-occurring TCRs were grouped using DBSCAN, with TCRdist sequence similarity added in when clustering inside HLA-allele-positive subsets. For co-occurrence clustering, repertoires with fewer than 30,000 or more than 120,000 public chains were excluded, along with about five repertoires with anomalous nucleotide sharing. TCRdb re-hosts the immuneACCESS table, in-frame sequences only. Its copies lack some clones; in the studies checked, an unresolved V gene accounts for under half of them, and the cause for the rest is not known. Clone size and V and J calls were adopted from that table, with D and trimming inferred from the DNA. Across this sample there are approximately 110,000 clones, with over 65% seen only once. 4.2% of the sample comes from the top ten.

The clonotype originates from a woman aged 40 to 50 in good health and CMV-seropositive. Recombination connected TRBV5-1 to TRBJ2-3, with 11 central nucleotides matching TRBD2. Material: PBMCs. The CDR3 protein: CASSYSGRGSTDTQYF. DNA sequence: TGCGCCAGCAGCTATAGCGGGAGGGGGAGCACAGATACGCAGTATTTT.